This TCR beta chain was sequenced during a study of blood T cells in healthy people across ages (dated by TCRdb to the mid-2010s). For the wider study: In model experiments, roughly one uniquely barcoded TCR beta cDNA molecule per two T cells was captured by template switching. The donors were split into four age groups: young (average around 15 years), middle-aged (over 35), aged (about 62) and long-lived (over 80). The study analyzed two additional independent replicas of 1 million unique cDNA reads from the same blood draw for two donors, one aged 18 to 29 and one aged 80 or older. The study measured age-related changes in TCR beta repertoire diversity using deep sequencing normalized with unique cDNA molecular identifiers.

Library preparation was by 5' RACE. The sequencer listed for this sample is Illumina HiSeq 2500. A second PCR of roughly 7 to 12 cycles was run with a J-beta primer mix and a sample-barcoded 5' primer. A unique molecular identifier was introduced onto each TCR beta cDNA molecule by a template-switch 5' adaptor carrying 12 random nucleotides. At least 3 million CDR3-containing paired-end reads were obtained from each sample. The Mint cDNA synthesis kit, primed by a TRBC-specific oligonucleotide, was used to synthesize first-strand cDNA from all RNA. Following uracil-DNA glycosylase treatment, all cDNA underwent a first 18-cycle PCR with the universal primers M1SS and BC2_uni_R. In the paper's pipeline: For normalization, 1 million high-quality reads were randomly selected from each sample, with every read carrying a distinct molecular identifier. Instead of being binned into consensus sequences, reads with shared molecular identifiers were discarded. MiTCR, set to a Q25 quality threshold and the strictest error-elimination algorithm, was used for CDR3 identification, clonotype clustering and error correction. Lower-bound total TCR beta diversity was estimated with a nonparametric unseen species model using Euler transformation. TCRdb trimmed the raw reads at Q25, called clones with MiXCR and kept productive beta chains. Every CDR3 protein is listed once, alongside the most common genes and DNA of its rows. TCRdb's processing, not the study's, gives the V and J calls here. The table for this sample lists around 1,000,000 distinct CDR3 sequences; less than 25% of them were counted only once. The ten largest clones take up less than 0.75% of the sample.

Results and caveats for the whole study, not just this receptor: Conclusive comparison of naive and antigen-experienced compartments was prevented by the profiling of bulk unsorted PBMCs. Estimates of total diversity based on one million sequenced T cells were considered lower bounds and underestimates. As age increased, observed TCR beta diversity per million T cells dropped in a roughly linear way, and a significant reduction was already evident by age 40. The CMV infection status of donors was not known, potentially confounding age-related changes in expanded clonotypes. Compared with the aged group, the long-lived group had more naive CD4+ T cells, fewer expanded clones and increased TCR diversity, suggesting age selection. A strong correlation was found between observed TCR beta diversity and the percentage of naive T cells measured by flow cytometry.

Systemically healthy Caucasian individuals from Russia, 39 in total and aged roughly 6 to 90 years, were included as donors. About 9.1 milliliters of peripheral blood were collected from each donor into EDTA-treated Vacutainer tubes. Ficoll-Paque density-gradient centrifugation was used to isolate PBMCs, with at least 6 million per sample. Total RNA was extracted from PBMCs with Trizol reagent, with at least 6 micrograms obtained per sample. For every donor, flow cytometry on a PBMC aliquot measured the percentage of naive CD45RAhigh/CD27high T cells. A remark on this clonotype: There is no known antigen for this receptor. No qualities accompany the bases; no much larger clone lies one base away.

The sample also formed part of further work on T cells of mothers and their children. Per that second paper: Nine systemically healthy Caucasian individuals served as donors, namely three mothers together with their six children. cDNA synthesis consumed the entire amount of extracted RNA, loaded at 1.5 ug RNA in each 15 ul reaction. In the second PCR, sample barcodes and 2-4 random nucleotides were introduced via the M1S primer. More than 8 million TCR beta CDR3 reads were obtained from each mother, and approximately 3 million reads were obtained from each child. TCR recombination output is similarly shaped by thymic selection in related and unrelated pairs, with a minor effect exerted by inherited differences. Normalized repertoire overlap in related mother-child pairs was always slightly higher than in unrelated mother-child pairs, but the difference was never significant. Persistent microchimeric T cell clones were not detected, at a sensitivity of around 100 clones per million clonotypes. The study used deep NGS to compare TCR beta repertoires of mothers and children, seeking features distinguishing related mother-child pairs from unrelated individuals. The mean age was roughly 44 +/- 4 years for the mothers and around 11 +/- 4 years for the children. After adapters were ligated using NEBNext reagents, the libraries underwent 100+100 nt paired-end sequencing on an Illumina HiSeq 2000. Mother and child libraries were prepared a month apart and sequenced in separate runs to prevent cross-contamination. For each donor, somewhere between about 450,000 and 2,200,000 distinct TCR beta clonotypes were identified. Naive TCR beta clonotypes were estimated from low-frequency clonotypes matched to each donor's FACS-determined naive share, without sorting.

The sequenced material came from blood. This sequence was found in a girl aged 2-10 years in good health.

The CDR3 region: CASSFQGLWSDTQYF. At the DNA level, the sequence is TGTGCCAGCAGCTTTCAAGGACTATGGTCAGATACGCAGTATTTT. The rearrangement combines TRBV7-2 with TRBJ2-3, and TRBD2 may be the D gene, going by 6 matching bases. CDR1 SGHTA and CDR2 FQGNSA are derived from the germline V gene. Trimming costs V 3 bases and J 4 bases, and their ends lie 14 bases apart. The CDR3 runs 15 residues from the cysteine to the phenylalanine. Just the 45-base CDR3 DNA is kept, in frame starting at base 1.